The source of this T cell receptor (beta chain) is a study of vaccination and CD4 T cells after COVID-19. The wider study: The convalescents were made up of six males and four females, two of whom were Hispanic.

General study findings and limits: Median SARS-CoV-2-reactive clonotype numbers rose nonsignificantly, roughly 20 to 40.

Sequenced with the Oncomine TCR Beta short-read assay was DNA taken from cultured CD4+ T cells. TCRdb fed the PCR reads into MiXCR, producing one record per CDR3 protein. The repertoire holds fewer than 2,000 distinct CDR3 sequences, with almost 70% as singletons. This sample's treatment: approximately nine-day PBMC culture with coronavirus spike peptide pools or control peptides (ViraFEST assay). The ViraFEST method relied on peptide pools to expand antigen-specific T cells, followed by TCR sequencing. This clonotype was counted only a few times. What it recognizes is unknown. V lost 6 bases and J lost 4, with 9 bases in between. The germline V gene has CDR1 MNHNS and CDR2 SASEGT. This CDR3 comprises 12 residues.

This TCR was recovered from a human donor who had recovered from COVID-19. The J gene is TRBJ1-2, the V gene TRBV6-1, with a weak D call TRBD1 (5 bases). Here the sequenced sample was CD4+ T cells from blood, cultured in vitro, taken after SARS-CoV-2 vaccination. The CDR3 is CASSGTVYGYTF. The CDR3 DNA is TGTGCCAGCAGCGGGACCGTCTATGGCTACACCTTC.